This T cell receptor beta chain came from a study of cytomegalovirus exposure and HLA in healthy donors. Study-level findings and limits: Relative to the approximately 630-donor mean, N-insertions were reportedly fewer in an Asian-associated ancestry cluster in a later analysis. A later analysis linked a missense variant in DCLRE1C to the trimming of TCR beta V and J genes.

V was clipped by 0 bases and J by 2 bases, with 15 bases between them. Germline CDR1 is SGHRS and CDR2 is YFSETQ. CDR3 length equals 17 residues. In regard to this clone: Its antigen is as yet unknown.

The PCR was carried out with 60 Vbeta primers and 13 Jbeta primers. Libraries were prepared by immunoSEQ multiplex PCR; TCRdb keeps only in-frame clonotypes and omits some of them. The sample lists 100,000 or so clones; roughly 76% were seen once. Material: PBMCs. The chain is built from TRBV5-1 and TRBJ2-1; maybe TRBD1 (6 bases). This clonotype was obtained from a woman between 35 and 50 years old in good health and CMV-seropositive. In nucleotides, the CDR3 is TGCGCCAGCAGCTTGGGTAGTACAGGGAGCGCCTACAATGAGCAGTTCTTC. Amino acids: CASSLGSTGSAYNEQFF.